This TCR beta chain originates from a study of blood T cell repertoires in COVID-19. Repertoires were generated with immunoSEQ multiplex PCR, while TCRdb's copy carries only in-frame clones and drops some. Of 140,000 to 150,000 clones listed, around 81% were seen once; the top ten hold 6.5% to 8.5%. J lost 6 bases, V lost 2 bases, and 8 bases had no gene match. The CDR3 spans 15 residues. Germline lookup yields CDR1 SGDLS and CDR2 YYNGEE. This clonotype was obtained from a human donor with acute or convalescent COVID-19. The donor label of this sample is uncertain. The sequenced sample consisted of peripheral blood. The chain couples TRBV9 to TRBJ2-1, with TRBD1 matching 7 bases. CDR3 region: CASSVRQGGVNEQFF. The CDR3 region has the DNA TGTGCCAGCAGCGTTAGACAGGGCGGCGTCAATGAGCAGTTCTTC.